These 17 T cell receptor beta chains originate from one sample sequenced in a study of blood T cell repertoires in COVID-19. TCRdb's table, derived via immunoSEQ multiplex PCR, lists solely in-frame clones and lacks some. The top ten clones hold over 7.5% of a sample with roughly 250,000 clones, around 86% of them seen once. The source material was peripheral blood. The receptors were sampled from a middle-aged man who had recovered from COVID-19.

This clone appeared a single time. J is TRBJ1-1 and V is TRBV27; 7 bases fit TRBD1. This CDR3 spans 15 amino acids. V shed 0 bases, J shed 4 bases, and the junction held 5 bases outside the gene matches. The V gene's germline CDR1 is MNHEY and CDR2 SMNVEV (reference sequence). CDR3 loop: CASSLSRTGSTEAFF. In nucleotides, the CDR3 is TGTGCCAGCAGTTTATCCAGGACAGGAAGCACTGAAGCTTTCTTT.

The chain employs TRBV27 and TRBJ2-7, with D possibly being TRBD1 (5 bases). There are 14 residues in the CDR3. V lost 2 bases, J lost 5 bases, and 13 bases lay in between. CDR1 is MNHEY, CDR2 SMNVEV, per germline (reference sequence). The CDR3 DNA reads as TGTGCCAGCAGTTTAGGGGCAGGCCGACACGAGCAGTACTTC. Its protein is CASSLGAGRHEQYF.

The V and J genes are TRBV6-5 and TRBJ2-1; 9 nucleotides align to TRBD2. Per the germline V gene, CDR1 is MNHEY and CDR2 is SVGAGI. The CDR3 totals 13 residues. The J segment lost 9 bases and the V segment lost 7 bases, leaving 7 bases of the junction unmatched. Here the CDR3 DNA reads TGTGCCAGCAAGGTAGCGGGGGCATCTGAGCAGTTCTTC. This sequence encodes CASKVAGASEQFF.

This chain joins TRBV3-1 (or the pseudogene TRBV3-2) and TRBJ1-4, with D possibly being TRBD1 (5 bases). Germline loops: CDR1 LGHDT, CDR2 YNNKEL (reference sequence). The CDR3 contains 12 residues. Trimming pared 4 bases from V and 8 bases from J, leaving 8 bases between. CDR3 nucleotides: TGTGCCAGCAGCCTCCGGGGGGAAAAACTGTTTTTT. This encodes CASSLRGEKLFF.

Concerning this clone: The junction departs from germline at one end; a sequencing error may be responsible. The chain recombines TRBV19 with TRBJ1-5; 9 nucleotides line up with TRBD1. Germline V gene lookup returns CDR1 LNHDA and CDR2 SQIVND (reference sequence). This CDR3 has 15 amino acids. The chain's CDR3 is CATASGQGFYQPRHF. The CDR3 DNA sequence: TGTGCCACCGCGTCGGGACAGGGTTTTTACCAGCCCCGGCATTTT.

The rearrangement uses TRBV12-5 and TRBJ2-7; D uncertain. V dropped 5 bases and J dropped 4 bases, with 12 bases sitting between them. Germline-derived CDR1 and CDR2 are LGHNT and FRNRAP. The CDR3 runs 13 residues. The CDR3 region is CASGPRLSYEQYF. The CDR3 DNA is TGTGCTAGTGGTCCCAGGTTGTCATACGAGCAGTACTTC.

J is TRBJ1-6 and V is TRBV12-3 or TRBV12-4, with TRBD1 identical over 9 bases. The CDR3 sequence is 12 residues long. The V segment lost 7 bases and the J segment 11 bases; nucleotides outside the gene matches: 3. In DNA form, the CDR3 reads TGTGCCAGCATGACAGGGGGTGCACCCCTCCACTTT. It specifies CASMTGGAPLHF.

The chain is built from TRBV5-1 and TRBJ1-6; no clear D. Germline CDR1 and CDR2: SGHRS and YFSETQ. CDR3 length: 15 amino acids. V was clipped by 3 bases and J by 9 bases, with 16 bases between them. In DNA, the CDR3 is TGCGCCAGCAGCTCATCCTCCGGACTAGGTTCACCCCTCCACTTT. Protein sequence: CASSSSSGLGSPLHF.

The count of this clone is one. This chain joins TRBV19 and TRBJ1-2; 9 nucleotides match TRBD1. The germline V gene encodes CDR1 LNHDA and CDR2 SQIVND (reference sequence). J gave up 4 bases and V 7 bases, and 7 bases lay outside the gene matches. This CDR3 has 14 amino acids. CDR3 in DNA: TGTGCCAGTACGCCCGGGACAGGGCCCTATGGCTACACCTTC. Amino acid sequence: CASTPGTGPYGYTF. Complete variable domain (other parts from reference TRBV19 and TRBJ1-2): DGGITQSPKYLFRKEGQNVTLSCEQNLNHDAMYWYRQDPGQGLRLIYYSQIVNDFQKGDIAEGYSVSREKKESFPLTVTSAQKNPTAFYLCASTPGTGPYGYTFGSGTRLTVV.

The CDR3 reads CASSVKGWTDHHRGNTIYF. CDR3 in DNA: TGTGCCAGTAGTGTCAAGGGGTGGACAGATCATCACCGCGGAAACACCATATATTTT. This chain connects TRBV19 to TRBJ1-3; tentatively, D is TRBD1 (6 bases). Trimming shortened V by 5 bases and J by 4 bases, and 27 bases separated the two germline ends. In germline, CDR1 is LNHDA, CDR2 SQIVND (reference sequence). This CDR3 has 19 residues. Based on the CDR3 plus reference TRBV19 and TRBJ1-3, the full variable domain is DGGITQSPKYLFRKEGQNVTLSCEQNLNHDAMYWYRQDPGQGLRLIYYSQIVNDFQKGDIAEGYSVSREKKESFPLTVTSAQKNPTAFYLCASSVKGWTDHHRGNTIYFGEGSWLTVV.

The CDR3 region has the DNA TGTGCCAGCAGCTCGCCGAGCGGGGGGACCGGGGAGCTGTTTTTT. This encodes CASSSPSGGTGELFF. V is TRBV7-3 and J is TRBJ2-2, with 9 positions matching TRBD2. The CDR3 covers 15 residues. Germline V lookup: CDR1 SGHTA, CDR2 FQGTGA. Trimming at V came to 4 bases and at J to 5 bases, leaving 5 bases not matched to a gene.

The chain employs TRBV30 and TRBJ1-6; D not resolved. The germline V gene has CDR1 GTSNPN and CDR2 SVGIG (reference sequence). There are 15 residues in the CDR3. The V and J ends lost 0 bases and 0 bases respectively, with 6 bases between them. The CDR3 spells CAWSVQSSYNSPLHF. CDR3 nucleotides: TGTGCCTGGAGTGTACAGAGCTCCTATAATTCACCCCTCCACTTT.

This chain joins TRBV4-2 and TRBJ1-2, with 8 positions matching TRBD1. This CDR3 comprises 16 residues. Germline V gene lookup returns CDR1 LGHNA and CDR2 YNFKEQ. V was clipped by 2 bases and J by 8 bases; unmatched bases: 13. The CDR3 loop is CASSQHLSGTGGGYTF. CDR3 DNA sequence: TGTGCCAGCAGCCAACACTTAAGCGGGACAGGAGGCGGCTACACCTTC.

V is TRBV3-1 (or the pseudogene TRBV3-2) and J is TRBJ2-7; no reliable D call. The ends were cut back, 4 bases at V and 2 bases at J, with 12 bases in the middle. CDR3 size: 14 residues. The germline CDR1 and CDR2 sequences are LGHDT and YNNKEL (reference sequence). The CDR3 region is CASSPRGVAYEQYF. The CDR3, as DNA: TGTGCCAGCAGCCCCCGAGGTGTTGCCTACGAGCAGTACTTC.

The chain is built from TRBV21-1 and TRBJ1-5. TRBV21-1 is assigned pseudogene status. The CDR3 covers 16 residues. For the CDR3, the DNA is TGTGCCAGCAGCTTACTACCGGGACTTTTAAATCAGCCCCAGCATTTT. Its translation is CASSLLPGLLNQPQHF.

The chain recombines TRBV2 with TRBJ2-7; 7 bases are a match to TRBD2. V trimming: 0 bases; J trimming: 2 bases; junction bases outside the gene matches: 4. The CDR3 covers 15 residues. Germline CDR1 reads SNHLY; CDR2 reads FYNNEI. CDR3 coding DNA: TGTGCCAGCAGTGAAGCCGTGGCGGGAGCCTACGAGCAGTACTTC. Its translation: CASSEAVAGAYEQYF. Full variable domain (missing parts from reference TRBV2 and TRBJ2-7): EPEVTQTPSHQVTQMGQEVILRCVPISNHLYFYWYRQILGQKVEFLVSFYNNEISEKSEIFDDQFSVERPDGSNFTLKIRSTKLEDSAMYFCASSEAVAGAYEQYFGPGTRLTVT.

The J gene is TRBJ2-2, the V gene TRBV19, with a tentative D call TRBD2 (6 bases). CDR1 and CDR2 (germline): LNHDA, SQIVND (reference sequence). This CDR3 has 18 amino acids. Trimming shortened V by 10 bases and J by 7 bases, and 31 bases separated the two germline ends. The CDR3 DNA reads TGTGCCACCCAGGATGCGGGGAAGCCCCAGATTAAGCGCGGGGAGCTGTTTTTT. Translation gives CATQDAGKPQIKRGELFF.